This TCR beta chain emerged from a study of radiation and T cells in renal cell carcinoma. Here immunoSEQ multiplex PCR was the method, and the copy in TCRdb shows in-frame clones only, minus some. The repertoire holds about 8,400 clones, around 64% seen once, with just over 20% in the top ten. Notes on the study in general: Top 100 clonotypes averaged approximately 50% in irradiated versus around 45% in nephrectomy-only tumors. Intratumoral heterogeneity was not captured in these approximately 0.9 g regions.

The CDR3 sequence is 19 residues long. Germline CDR1 reads SGHRS; CDR2 reads YFSETQ. After removal of 1 base from V and 0 bases from J, the junction contained 12 bases not matched to a gene. Remarks on this clone: Its antigen is as yet unknown.

Described treatment: treatment-naive control, cytoreductive nephrectomy. Control tumor donors were a few females and roughly ten males, median age about 50 years. This sequence was found in a man aged 55 to 70 with renal cell carcinoma. The specimen comprised tumor tissue, sampled from a patient whose treatment was nephrectomy without radiotherapy. This chain connects TRBV5-1 to TRBJ2-2; TRBD2 matches 7 bases. The CDR3: CASSLPTAGNTPNTGELFF. The CDR3, as DNA: TGCGCCAGCAGCTTGCCCACAGCGGGGAATACCCCGAACACCGGGGAGCTGTTTTTT.